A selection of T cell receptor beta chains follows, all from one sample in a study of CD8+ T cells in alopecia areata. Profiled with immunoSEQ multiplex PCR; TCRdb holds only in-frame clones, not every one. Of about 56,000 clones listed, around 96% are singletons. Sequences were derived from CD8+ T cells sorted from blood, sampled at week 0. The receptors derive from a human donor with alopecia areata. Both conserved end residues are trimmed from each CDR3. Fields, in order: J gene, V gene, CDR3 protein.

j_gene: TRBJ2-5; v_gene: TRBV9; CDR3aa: ASSVEGLYQETQY
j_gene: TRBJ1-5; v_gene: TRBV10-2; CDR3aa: ASRKKGENQPQH
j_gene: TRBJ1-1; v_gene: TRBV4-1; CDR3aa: ASSPGGAGIVGAF
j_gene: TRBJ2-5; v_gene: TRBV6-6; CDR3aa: ASSYSETQY
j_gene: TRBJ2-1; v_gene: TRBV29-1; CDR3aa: SPVGGLYNEQF
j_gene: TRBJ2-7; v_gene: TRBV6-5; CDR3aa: ASSYGTVPYEQY
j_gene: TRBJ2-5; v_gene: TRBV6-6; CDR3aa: ASRYNPTRQQETQY
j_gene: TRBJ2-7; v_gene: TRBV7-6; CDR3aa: ASSLGQGPLGEQY
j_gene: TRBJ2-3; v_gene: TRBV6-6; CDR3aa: AASEAQY
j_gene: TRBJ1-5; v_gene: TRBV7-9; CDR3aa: ASSFTNQPQH
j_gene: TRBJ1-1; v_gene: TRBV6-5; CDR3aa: ASSDPGAKAF
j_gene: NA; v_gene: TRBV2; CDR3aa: ASTSRTYEQY
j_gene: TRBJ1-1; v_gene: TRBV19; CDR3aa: ASSPGTENTEAF
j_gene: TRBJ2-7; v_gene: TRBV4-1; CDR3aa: ASSLQDRVDEQY
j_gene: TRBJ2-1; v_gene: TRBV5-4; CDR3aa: ASSPTDRYNEQF
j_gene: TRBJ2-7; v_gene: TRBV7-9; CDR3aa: ASSLVDSYEQY
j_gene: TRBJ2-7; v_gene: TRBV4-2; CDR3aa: ASSQDGVGWGNYEQY
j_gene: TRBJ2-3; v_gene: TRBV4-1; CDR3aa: ASSQLPGQTDTQY
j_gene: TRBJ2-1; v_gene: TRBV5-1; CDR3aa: ASSWGQHPYNEQF
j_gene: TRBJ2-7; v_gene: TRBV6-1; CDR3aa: ASSGQRPSYEQY
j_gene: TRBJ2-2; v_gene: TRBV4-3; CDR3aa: ASSQERDYITGELF
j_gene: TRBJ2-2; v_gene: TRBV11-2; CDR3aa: ASSLPGQDTGELF
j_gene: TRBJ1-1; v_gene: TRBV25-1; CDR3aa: ASSDEGNEAF
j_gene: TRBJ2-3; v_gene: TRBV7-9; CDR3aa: ASSSTSDGAGDTQY
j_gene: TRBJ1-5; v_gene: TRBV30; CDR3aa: AWGTGASPWPQH
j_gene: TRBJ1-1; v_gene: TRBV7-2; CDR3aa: ASSPGTGGGNTEAF
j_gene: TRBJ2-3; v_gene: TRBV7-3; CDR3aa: ASTGSSSTDTQY
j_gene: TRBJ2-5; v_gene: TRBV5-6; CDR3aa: ASSFGFGETQY
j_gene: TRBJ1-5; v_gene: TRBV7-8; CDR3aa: ASRKGSGGGQPQH
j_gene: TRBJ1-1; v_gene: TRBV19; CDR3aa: ASRPRGSGNTEAF
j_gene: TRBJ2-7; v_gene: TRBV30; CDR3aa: AWSVGPSSSYEQY
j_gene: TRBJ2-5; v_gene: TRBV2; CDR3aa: ASSEPSLAGTQY
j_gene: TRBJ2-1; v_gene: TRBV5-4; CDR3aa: ASTLLGGLTEQF
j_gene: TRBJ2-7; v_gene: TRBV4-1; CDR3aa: ASSQLENYEQY
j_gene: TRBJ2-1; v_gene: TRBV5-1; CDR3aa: ASSFIGQAPYNEQF
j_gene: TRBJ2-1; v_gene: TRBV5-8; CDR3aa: ASSSGAYNEQF
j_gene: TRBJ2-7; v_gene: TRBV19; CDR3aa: ASSASTGLSYEQY
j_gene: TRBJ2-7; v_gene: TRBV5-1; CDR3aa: ASSLGQGSIEQY
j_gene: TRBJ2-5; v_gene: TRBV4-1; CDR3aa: ASSPRLARSEETQY
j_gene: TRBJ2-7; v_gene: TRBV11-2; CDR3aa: ASSRTTGYEQY